Here is one T cell receptor beta chain with its context. Antigen unknown. The data stem from a study of CXCR3-negative and CXCR3-positive naive CD8 T cells. The study's findings and limits: Greater hydrophobicity was found in TRB CDR3s of CXCR3-positive naive cells than of CXCR3-negative naive cells. The study found comparably high diversity in both naive subsets and much lower diversity in memory CD8+ cells. For naive cells, CXCR3-negative and CXCR3-positive subsets had similar TRBV-TRBJ usage; for memory cells, usage differed. Surface CD5 was comparable between naive subsets; TCR strength was inferred from TRB CDR3 properties.

cDNA libraries for TRB were generated by 5' RACE incorporating UMI labels. TCRdb reprocessed the 5' RACE reads and stores each CDR3 protein as one record, lacking DNA. This sample contains some 130,000 distinct CDR3 sequences. Germline loops: CDR1 SEHNR, CDR2 FQNEAQ (reference sequence). This CDR3 has 13 residues. The chain has TRBV7-9 and TRBJ1-1. This TCR was sampled from a human donor in good health. Some clones in this sample may be carry-over from other donors' samples. Source material: naive CXCR3+ CD8+ T cells from blood. Subset reported: CD45RO-CCR7+CD27+CD95- naive CD8+ T cells expressing CXCR3 (TNR3+). The CDR3 reads CASSPPGGFEAFF.